These 15 T cell receptor beta chains share one sample of origin, sequenced in a study of T-cell memory formation after mild COVID-19. From the 5' RACE reads, TCRdb called clonotypes with MiXCR, one entry per CDR3 protein. The sample carries fewer than 300,000 distinct CDR3 sequences, roughly 18% recorded once. Sample: PBMCs or a T cell subset sorted from them (not recorded which). Every receptor here comes from a man aged 18 to 30 who had mild COVID-19 (a few samples of this study predate the infection). Cell type and time point are not known.

A word on this clonotype: The junction does not match germline at one end; this may be a read error. The rearrangement links TRBV7-2 to TRBJ1-5; D is unresolved. Looked up from germline, CDR1 is SGHTA and CDR2 is FQGNSA. CDR3 size: 13 residues. The CDR3 DNA is TGTGACAGCAGCACACAAGAGGCCCAGCCCCAGCATTTT. It codes for CDSSTQEAQPQHF.

A remark on this clonotype: Given a much more abundant clone one base away, this may be a read error. The genes are TRBV4-3 and TRBJ2-2, with 7 bases fitting TRBD1. The CDR3 consists of 16 residues. V lost 0 bases and J lost 7; bases outside the gene matches: 8. Germline CDR1 and CDR2: LGHNA and YSLEER. The CDR3 DNA reads as TGCGCCAGCAGCCAAGACTCCAGGGGGATTAGCGGGGAGCTGTTTTTT. It specifies CASSQDSRGISGELFF.

There are a few counts of this clonotype. The chain employs TRBV20-1 and TRBJ2-5, with 9 positions matching TRBD1. The trim removed 3 bases at V and 4 bases at J, leaving 6 bases unmatched. This CDR3 is 14 amino acids long. CDR1 and CDR2 from the germline V gene are DFQATT and SNEGSKA (reference sequence). CDR3: CSASHRGRSETQYF. The CDR3, as DNA: TGCAGTGCTAGCCACAGGGGGCGTTCAGAGACCCAGTACTTC.

This chain joins TRBV5-1 and TRBJ2-2; 8 bases are a match to TRBD1. This CDR3 comprises 14 residues. Germline V gene data show CDR1 as SGHRS and CDR2 as YFSETQ. V was pared by 3 bases and J by 6 bases, with 4 bases of the junction left unmatched. CDR3 coding DNA: TGCGCCAGCAGCTCGACAGGGGTAGCCGGGGAGCTGTTTTTT. Protein: CASSSTGVAGELFF.

This clonotype was observed a few times. This rearrangement joins TRBV7-8 to TRBJ1-5; possibly TRBD1 for D (6 bases). The CDR3 length is 15 residues. V was shortened by 5 bases and J by 4 bases, with 15 bases between the two germline ends. Per germline, CDR1 SGHVS and CDR2 FQNEAQ. In DNA, the CDR3 is TGTGCCAGCAGCCGCGATTCAGGGGAAAATCAGCCCCAGCATTTT. Encoded protein: CASSRDSGENQPQHF.

This clonotype was seen a few times. J is TRBJ2-5 and V is TRBV3-1; D tentatively reads TRBD1 or TRBD2 (5 bases each). Germline V gives CDR1 LGHDT, CDR2 YNNKEL (reference sequence). The CDR3 length is 14 residues. Trimming took 6 bases from V and 5 from J, leaving 16 bases between them. This CDR3 reads CASRTEASGETQYF. CDR3 sequence (DNA): TGTGCCAGCAGGACAGAGGCCTCGGGGGAGACCCAGTACTTC.

The V call is TRBV6-5, the J call TRBJ1-4; D unclear. The CDR3 is 14 amino acids. The ends were cut back, 5 bases at V and 4 bases at J, with 11 bases in the middle. Germline assignment: CDR1 MNHEY and CDR2 SVGAGI. CDR3 amino acids: CASSRQRINEKLFF. For the CDR3, the DNA is TGTGCCAGCAGTCGTCAAAGGATTAATGAAAAACTGTTTTTT.

This clonotype was detected ten times or more. The chain links TRBV14 to TRBJ2-5; perhaps TRBD2 as D (5 bases). From germline, CDR1 is SGHDN and CDR2 FVKESK. Trimming pared 0 bases from V and 5 bases from J, leaving 13 bases between. The CDR3 is 15 residues long. CDR3 sequence reads: CASSQEAAAWETQYF. CDR3 DNA: TGTGCCAGCAGCCAAGAAGCGGCAGCTTGGGAGACCCAGTACTTC.

The chain links TRBV30 to TRBJ2-7, with D possibly called TRBD1 or TRBD2 (5 bases each). Germline-derived CDR1 and CDR2 are GTSNPN and SVGIG (reference sequence). The CDR3 spans 12 residues. V shed 5 bases and J shed 6 bases, with 14 bases lying between them. The DNA of the CDR3 is TGTGCCTGGGGGGCCGGGACCCTCGAGCAGTACTTC. Its translation is CAWGAGTLEQYF.

This clonotype has more than one count but fewer than ten. This sequence joins TRBV2 and TRBJ2-7; weak D call: TRBD1 (6 bases). V was pared by 7 bases and J by 0 bases, with 19 bases between. The CDR3 runs 16 residues. Per germline, CDR1 SNHLY and CDR2 FYNNEI. The CDR3 loop reads CASTFGQGTSSYEQYF. The CDR3, as DNA: TGTGCCAGCACCTTCGGGCAGGGGACGAGCTCCTACGAGCAGTACTTC.

There are many counts of this clonotype. The J gene is TRBJ2-1, the V gene TRBV11-2, with 8 bases aligning to TRBD2. J was trimmed by 7 bases and V by 5 bases; bases with no gene match: 13. The CDR3 consists of 16 residues. Germline-derived CDR1 and CDR2 are SGHAT and FQNNGV. CDR3 residues: CASSRPGTRFQNEQFF. DNA of the CDR3: TGTGCCAGCAGCCGCCCCGGGACTAGGTTTCAAAATGAGCAGTTCTTC.

The J gene is TRBJ1-2, the V gene TRBV5-6; D is possibly TRBD1 (5 bases). V was shortened by 5 bases and J by 4 bases, with 18 bases between the two germline ends. The CDR3 spans 15 residues. Germline assignment: CDR1 SGHDT and CDR2 YYEEEE. CDR3 in amino acids: CASRPRTTVPYGYTF. CDR3 nucleotides: TGTGCCAGCAGGCCAAGGACGACAGTTCCCTATGGCTACACCTTC.

This clonotype appeared a few times. This rearrangement joins TRBV7-9 to TRBJ1-2; TRBD1 might be the D (5 bases). CDR3 length equals 13 residues. Deletions cut 7 bases from V and 5 bases from J, with 14 bases between. CDR1 is SEHNR and CDR2 is FQNEAQ in the germline V gene (reference sequence). The CDR3 reads CASTPGQEYGYTF. The CDR3, as DNA: TGTGCCAGCACCCCGGGGCAGGAGTATGGCTACACCTTC.

This chain joins TRBV2 and TRBJ1-6, with 9 bases fitting TRBD1. Germline trimming cut 5 bases from V and 7 bases from J; bases unmatched to any gene: 6. The germline CDR1 and CDR2 sequences are SNHLY and FYNNEI. The CDR3 covers 15 residues. The CDR3 spells CASSTQGAGNSPLHF. The CDR3 DNA follows: TGTGCCAGCAGTACACAGGGGGCGGGAAATTCACCCCTCCACTTT.

This chain uses TRBV4-3 with TRBJ1-6; D perhaps matches TRBD1 (5 bases). Looked up from germline, CDR1 is LGHNA and CDR2 is YSLEER. Trimming pared 6 bases from V and 6 bases from J, leaving 18 bases between. CDR3 length equals 16 residues. In DNA, the CDR3 is TGCGCCAGCAGAAAGGTCGAGGGGCTACCTAATTCACCCCTCCACTTT. Its translation: CASRKVEGLPNSPLHF.